This T cell receptor (beta chain) was sequenced in a study of circulating CD8 cells and anti-PD-1 response in melanoma. Study results and limitations: A small cohort with few responders supplied the baseline and M1 comparisons.

From live CD3+CD8+TCRalphabeta+ cells, four PD-1 and/or TIGIT subsets were sorted. This clonotype is labeled large. Its antigen is not identified. Each library started from roughly 15 ng of total RNA using the QIAseq Immune Repertoire TCR panel. TCRdb processed the reads anew with MiXCR; each CDR3 protein has one entry. Of over 350 distinct CDR3 sequences listed, roughly 2.5% are singletons. In germline, CDR1 is SGHTA, CDR2 FQGTGA. The CDR3 has 15 residues. The junction had 2 bases not matched to a gene; V was cut back by 0 bases and J by 6 bases. This receptor was taken from a human donor with melanoma. The sample consisted of CD8+ T cells from PBMCs, taken at baseline or after one month of anti-PD-1 therapy (not recorded which). The chain carries TRBV7-3 and TRBJ2-3, with 11 bases aligning to TRBD2. The CDR3 reads CASSLTPSGGDTQYF. CDR3 sequence (DNA): TGTGCCAGCAGCTTAACCCCTAGCGGGGGGGATACGCAGTATTTT.